A single sample gave rise to the 9 T cell receptor beta chains below, sequenced in a study of cytomegalovirus exposure and HLA in healthy donors. Primers included in the PCR were 60 Vbeta and 13 Jbeta primers. TCRdb's table, derived via immunoSEQ multiplex PCR, lists solely in-frame clones and lacks some. The top ten hold approximately 2.3% of the sample, which has hundreds of thousands of clones, around 66% seen once. Sequencing was performed on PBMCs. These receptors were obtained from a female donor in good health and CMV-seronegative.

The gene calls are TRBV18 and TRBJ1-1; D is unresolved. CDR3 size: 10 residues. V shed 4 bases and J shed 11 bases, with 8 bases lying between them. Germline assignment: CDR1 KGHSH and CDR2 LQKENI. CDR3 coding DNA: TGTGCCAGCTCACATAACGAGGCTTTCTTT. This codes for CASSHNEAFF.

V is TRBV5-1 and J is TRBJ2-3; D may be TRBD2 (5 bases). The CDR3 has 16 residues. V was clipped by 7 bases and J by 2 bases, with 20 bases between them. Germline-derived CDR1 and CDR2 are SGHRS and YFSETQ. The CDR3 here is CASAPMGARATDTQYF. CDR3 nucleotides: TGCGCCAGCGCCCCGATGGGAGCGCGGGCCACAGATACGCAGTATTTT.

Concerning this clone itself: This sample also contains other DNA sequences that code for the same CDR3. The V call is TRBV28, the J call TRBJ1-1; possible D gene TRBD1, 6 bases. The CDR3 is 12 amino acids. Germline V CDR1 and CDR2: MDHEN, SYDVKM. V shed 6 bases and J shed 4 bases, with 9 bases lying between them. The CDR3 bases are TGTGCCAGCAGCCGGACAGTCACTGAAGCTTTCTTT. This codes for CASSRTVTEAFF.

The rearrangement uses TRBV11-2 and TRBJ2-3; TRBD1 is a possible D gene (5 bases). Trimming removed 5 bases from V and 1 base from J, with 16 bases in between. Germline-derived CDR1 and CDR2 are SGHAT and FQNNGV. This CDR3 spans 16 amino acids. Written as DNA, the CDR3 is TGTGCCAGCAGCCAGCCCAGGGTGATCGGCACAGATACGCAGTATTTT. Translation gives CASSQPRVIGTDTQYF.

The genes are TRBV29-1 and TRBJ2-2; D unresolved. Germline V gives CDR1 SQVTM, CDR2 ANQGSEA. The CDR3 is made up of 12 amino acids. The V gene lost 0 bases and the J gene lost 6 bases, with 5 bases spanning the gap. CDR3 residues: CSVEDSAGELFF. The CDR3 bases are TGCAGCGTTGAAGATTCCGCCGGGGAGCTGTTTTTT.

V gene TRBV19 combines with J gene TRBJ1-1; D remains ambiguous. CDR3 length: 14 amino acids. Germline CDR1 LNHDA, CDR2 SQIVND (reference sequence). The V end lost 4 bases, the J end lost 0 bases, and 9 bases lay between the germline ends. The DNA for the CDR3 is TGTGCCAGTAGTAAGTCCACGGTGAACACTGAAGCTTTCTTT. It yields the protein CASSKSTVNTEAFF.

The CDR3 loop is CSVVDSGTSTDTQYF. The CDR3 DNA reads as TGCAGCGTTGTCGATAGCGGAACTAGCACAGATACGCAGTATTTT. The rearrangement links TRBV29-1 to TRBJ2-3, with D possibly being TRBD2 (6 bases). The CDR3 has 15 residues. V dropped 4 bases and J dropped 0 bases, with 14 bases sitting between them. Germline values: CDR1 SQVTM, CDR2 ANQGSEA.

The rearrangement uses TRBV6-4 and TRBJ2-1; 8 bases fit TRBD1. Germline assignment: CDR1 MRHNA and CDR2 SNTAGT. The CDR3 runs 16 residues. Trimming at V came to 10 bases and at J to 5 bases, leaving 16 bases not matched to a gene. CDR3 amino acids: CAKGARGDRRNNEQFF. In DNA form, the CDR3 reads TGTGCCAAGGGTGCTAGAGGGGACAGGCGTAACAATGAGCAGTTCTTC.

The chain recombines TRBV5-4 with TRBJ2-5; 11 bases fit TRBD1. The ends lost 2 bases at V and 2 bases at J; junction bases unmatched: 8. This CDR3 comprises 17 residues. Germline-derived CDR1 and CDR2 are SGHNT and YYREEE (reference sequence). The CDR3: CASSFPLWDRGQETQYF. As DNA, the CDR3 is TGTGCCAGCAGCTTCCCCTTGTGGGACAGGGGGCAAGAGACCCAGTACTTC.